The 21 T cell receptor beta chains reported below all come from one sample, sequenced in a study of CD8+ T cells in alopecia areata. After isolation, RNA underwent reverse transcription to generate cDNA as the sequencing template. This table comes from immunoSEQ multiplex PCR, and its TCRdb copy is limited to in-frame clones, with some not included. Here the sample spans around 190,000 clones, about 61% being singletons. Sequencing used CD8+ T cells sorted from blood. The origin of the receptors is a human donor in good health.

V usage is TRBV6-4 and J usage is TRBJ1-2; no definite D call. Trimming cost V 0 bases and J 8 bases, with 10 bases left between them. CDR3 length equals 13 residues. CDR1 MRHNA and CDR2 SNTAGT come from the germline V gene. In DNA form, the CDR3 reads TGTGCCAGCAGTGACTCGAAAAGGCGAGGCTACACCTTC. Amino acids: CASSDSKRRGYTF.

V is TRBV4-1 and J is TRBJ2-1, with 8 positions matching TRBD2. J gave up 2 bases and V 2 bases, and 5 bases lay outside the gene matches. This CDR3 spans 16 amino acids. CDR1 MGHRA and CDR2 YSYEKL come from the germline V gene. CDR3 DNA sequence: TGCGCCAGCAGCCAATTGGAAGCGGGAGCCTACAATGAGCAGTTCTTC. Translation: CASSQLEAGAYNEQFF.

This clone was picked up one time. The chain recombines TRBV4-1 with TRBJ2-3; 9 bases map to TRBD1. Germline-derived CDR1 and CDR2 are MGHRA and YSYEKL. The CDR3 totals 19 residues. V trimming: 0 bases; J trimming: 3 bases; junction bases outside the gene matches: 13. This chain's CDR3 is CASSQELYEGTGRTDTQYF. The DNA of the CDR3 is TGCGCCAGCAGCCAAGAGTTGTATGAGGGGACAGGGCGGACAGATACGCAGTATTTT.

V gene TRBV14 combines with J gene TRBJ2-7, with unresolved D. Germline V gene sequence: CDR1 SGHDN, CDR2 FVKESK. Trimming cost V 2 bases and J 6 bases, with 8 bases left between them. This CDR3 contains 12 residues. DNA of the CDR3: TGTGCCAGCAGCCAAAGCTCTGGCGAGCAGTACTTC. Its translation: CASSQSSGEQYF.

The V call is TRBV7-9, the J call TRBJ2-3; 8 bases map to TRBD1. The germline CDR1 and CDR2 sequences are SEHNR and FQNEAQ (reference sequence). The V and J ends lost 5 bases and 0 bases, in that order; junction bases with no gene match: 4. The CDR3 is 15 residues long. CDR3 in amino acids: CASSQTGVSTDTQYF. DNA of the CDR3: TGTGCCAGCAGCCAGACAGGGGTTAGCACAGATACGCAGTATTTT. Full variable domain (remainder filled in from reference TRBV7-9 and TRBJ2-3): DTGVSQNPRHKITKRGQNVTFRCDPISEHNRLYWYRQTLGQGPEFLTYFQNEAQLEKSRLLSDRFSAERPKGSFSTLEIQRTEQGDSAMYLCASSQTGVSTDTQYFGPGTRLTVL.

This CDR3 reads CASRGGLEAFF. CDR3 sequence (DNA): TGTGCCAGTCGGGGGGGTCTTGAAGCTTTCTTT. The chain couples TRBV2 to TRBJ1-1, with D perhaps matching TRBD1 (5 bases). The germline CDR1 and CDR2 sequences are SNHLY and FYNNEI. Deletions cut 9 bases from V and 7 bases from J, with 12 bases between. CDR3 length: 11 residues.

In the case of this clone: Other DNA sequences within the sample encode an identical CDR3. The J gene is TRBJ1-1, the V gene TRBV4-1; tentatively, D is TRBD1 (6 bases). CDR3 size: 13 residues. V lost 2 bases to trimming and J lost 3 bases, with 7 bases between them. Germline V gene data show CDR1 as MGHRA and CDR2 as YSYEKL. The CDR3 here is CASSQSGDTEAFF. CDR3 in DNA: TGCGCCAGCAGCCAATCAGGGGACACTGAAGCTTTCTTT.

This chain connects TRBV23-1 to TRBJ2-1, with 9 bases fitting TRBD1. TRBV23-1 is an ORF for which the function is uncertain. This CDR3 has 20 amino acids. The trim removed 0 bases at V and 3 bases at J, leaving 15 bases unmatched. The chain's CDR3 is CASSQSSFAAGGQGYNEQFF. The CDR3 DNA follows: TGCGCCAGCAGTCAATCATCGTTTGCGGCCGGGGGACAGGGCTACAATGAGCAGTTCTTC.

The chain employs TRBV28 and TRBJ1-5; TRBD1 aligns across 8 bases. V shed 6 bases and J 0 bases; nucleotides not matched to a gene: 4. Germline V gene lookup returns CDR1 MDHEN and CDR2 SYDVKM. This CDR3 spans 15 amino acids. This CDR3 reads CASSRQGYSNQPQHF. CDR3 sequence (DNA): TGTGCCAGCAGCCGACAGGGGTATAGCAATCAGCCCCAGCATTTT.

V gene TRBV11-2 combines with J gene TRBJ1-6; D remains ambiguous. This CDR3 comprises 14 residues. The V end lost 0 bases, the J end lost 8 bases, and 8 bases lay between the germline ends. CDR1 and CDR2 (germline): SGHAT, FQNNGV. The CDR3 region has the DNA TGTGCCAGCAGCTTAGATCCGGGTCATTCACCCCTCCACTTT. Protein: CASSLDPGHSPLHF.

This clone has a single count. At one end the junction does not follow the germline gene, possibly because of a read error. This sequence joins TRBV29-1 and TRBJ1-2; D remains unclear. CDR1 is SQVTM and CDR2 is ANQGSEA in the germline V gene. The CDR3 is 11 amino acids. This chain's CDR3 is CSSDTGYSYTF. The CDR3 region has the DNA TGCAGCTCAGACACGGGCTATAGCTACACCTTC.

The genes are TRBV5-1 and TRBJ2-7, with TRBD2 identical over 12 bases. In germline, CDR1 is SGHRS, CDR2 YFSETQ. This CDR3 comprises 16 residues. V lost 1 base, J lost 8 bases, and 10 bases stayed unmatched. CDR3 protein: CASSLTTRLAGDQQYF. CDR3 DNA sequence: TGCGCCAGCAGCTTGACAACTCGACTAGCGGGGGACCAGCAGTACTTC.

This clone was picked up many times. The chain combines TRBV19 with TRBJ1-1; D gene unclear. Trimming shortened V by 6 bases and J by 7 bases, and 15 bases separated the two germline ends. This CDR3 comprises 13 residues. From germline, CDR1 is LNHDA and CDR2 SQIVND (reference sequence). The CDR3 DNA sequence: TGTGCCAGTAGGGCAGGCCAGGCGGGTGAAGCTTTCTTT. Translation: CASRAGQAGEAFF.

The chain has TRBV29-1 and TRBJ2-7; perhaps D is TRBD1 or TRBD2 (5 bases each). V lost 4 bases, J lost 3 bases, and 16 bases lay in between. The germline CDR1 and CDR2 sequences are SQVTM and ANQGSEA. This CDR3 region has 14 residues. The CDR3 loop reads CSVASWGTVYEQYF. CDR3 sequence (DNA): TGCAGCGTTGCAAGTTGGGGGACGGTCTACGAGCAGTACTTC.

The chain carries TRBV7-9 and TRBJ2-7; 7 positions match TRBD1. There are 15 residues in the CDR3. V trimming: 0 bases; J trimming: 2 bases; junction bases outside the gene matches: 4. The V gene's germline CDR1 is SEHNR and CDR2 FQNEAQ (reference sequence). The CDR3 nucleotides read TGTGCCAGCAGCTTAGCGCAGGGGGTCGCCTACGAGCAGTACTTC. This translates into CASSLAQGVAYEQYF. The full variable domain, in which reference TRBV7-9 and TRBJ2-7 provide the parts outside the CDR3, is DTGVSQNPRHKITKRGQNVTFRCDPISEHNRLYWYRQTLGQGPEFLTYFQNEAQLEKSRLLSDRFSAERPKGSFSTLEIQRTEQGDSAMYLCASSLAQGVAYEQYFGPGTRLTVT.

The chain has TRBV6-5 and TRBJ2-5; D remains unclear. Germline V gene sequence: CDR1 MNHEY, CDR2 SVGAGI. Trimming took 6 bases from V and 5 from J, leaving 16 bases between them. The CDR3 extends over 14 amino acids. DNA of the CDR3: TGTGCCAGCAGCTTAGGTGGGTTCGCGGAGACCCAGTACTTC. Translated: CASSLGGFAETQYF.

The V call is TRBV2, the J call TRBJ2-2; a weak D match, TRBD1 (6 bases). Between the trimmed V and J ends, which lost 5 bases and 6 bases, there was a span of 22 bases. CDR1 is SNHLY, CDR2 FYNNEI, per germline. CDR3 length: 17 residues. The CDR3 DNA reads as TGTGCCAGCAGTTCACCAAAGGACAGTCGGAGGTCCGGGGAGCTGTTTTTT. Encoded protein: CASSSPKDSRRSGELFF.

The chain couples TRBV30 to TRBJ2-7; 8 nucleotides match TRBD1. The junction had 8 bases not matched to a gene; V was cut back by 8 bases and J by 2 bases. The CDR3 totals 13 residues. Germline CDR1 GTSNPN, CDR2 SVGIG (reference sequence). Here the CDR3 DNA reads TGTGCCCATACCGGGACAGGCGCCTACGAGCAGTACTTC. It yields the protein CAHTGTGAYEQYF.

The genes are TRBV30 and TRBJ1-4; possibly TRBD1 for D (5 bases). The CDR3 spans 18 residues. Germline V gene sequence: CDR1 GTSNPN, CDR2 SVGIG (reference sequence). The V end was cut by 3 bases, the J end by 6 bases, with 26 bases between. The CDR3 DNA reads TGTGCCTGGAGACCTCCGCCCGAATTCAGGGAGTCGGATGAAAAACTGTTTTTT. It specifies CAWRPPPEFRESDEKLFF.

The rearrangement joins TRBV7-9 to TRBJ1-1; the match to TRBD1 covers 7 bases. With 4 bases clipped from V and 6 bases from J, the junction kept 8 bases outside the gene matches. Germline CDR1 SEHNR, CDR2 FQNEAQ (reference sequence). The CDR3 runs to 14 residues. The CDR3 loop is CASSSRQGRAEAFF. CDR3 coding DNA: TGTGCCAGCAGCTCCAGACAGGGAAGGGCTGAAGCTTTCTTT.

The chain has TRBV6-1 and TRBJ1-2, with D perhaps TRBD1 (6 bases). V was cut by 11 bases and J by 7 bases, with 14 bases left in between. CDR1 is MNHNS, CDR2 SASEGT, per germline. There are 11 residues in the CDR3. CDR3 loop: CAHGGGSGYTF. The DNA of the CDR3 is TGTGCCCATGGGGGCGGTTCTGGCTACACCTTC.